This TCR beta chain stems from a study of T cells in tumors after PD-1 blockade. About the research overall: Daily vismodegib 150 mg continued in a subset of anti-PD-1-treated patients. On average, peripheral blood gave about 120,000 TCR templates and 37,000 or so unique clonotypes.

Notes on the study in general: Blood contained about 44% of the tumor's TCR clonotypes.

Measured with immunoSEQ multiplex PCR; TCRdb has only the in-frame clones, and not every one. Among 45,000 to 60,000 clones listed, approximately 80% were seen once. The CDR3 consists of 15 residues. V was pared by 0 bases and J by 0 bases, with 9 bases between. Germline V lookup: CDR1 LGHDT, CDR2 YNNKEL (reference sequence). Only one count was recorded for this clone. Antigen: not known. The chain carries TRBV3-1 (or the pseudogene TRBV3-2) and TRBJ2-7; D is uncertain. The receptor was derived from a human donor with advanced basal cell or squamous cell carcinoma (not recorded which). Material: PBMCs, obtained before anti-PD-1 therapy. The CDR3 DNA sequence: TGTGCCAGCAGCCAAGAAGGCGTCAGCTCCTACGAGCAGTACTTC. Amino acid sequence: CASSQEGVSSYEQYF.